Here is one T cell receptor beta chain with its context. Its antigen is as yet unknown. This entry belongs to a study of blood T cells in healthy people across ages. Study observations and caveats: Reliance upon unsorted PBMCs precluded definitive naive versus antigen-experienced comparison.

Alongside a J-beta primer mix, a sample-barcoded 5' primer served in a second PCR lasting roughly 7 to 11 cycles. The study obtained at least 3 million CDR3-containing paired-end reads from every sample. A single record per CDR3 protein comes from TCRdb applying MiXCR to the 5' RACE reads. This table holds approximately 900,000 distinct CDR3 sequences, roughly 52% found once. The CDR3 extends over 13 amino acids. CDR1 and CDR2 (germline): MGHDK, SYGVNS. V dropped 4 bases and J dropped 11 bases, with 17 bases sitting between them. The chain carries TRBV25-1 and TRBJ1-1, with D possibly being TRBD1 (5 bases). The clonotype originates from a man younger than 45 in good health. Sequencing used blood. CDR3 nucleotides: TGTGCCAGCAGTGGAGAGGGGCCAGGGAGGGCTTTCTTT. Its protein is CASSGEGPGRAFF.